There are a few counts of the clone carrying this T cell receptor (beta chain). Its target is unknown. One base away lies a much larger clone, so this may be a sequencing read error. RNA was extracted from bulk tissue without any cell sorting. The library came from three nested PCR rounds adapted from ARM-PCR protocols. TCRdb reprocessed the multiplex PCR reads with MiXCR, giving one entry per CDR3 protein. The table has 84,000 or so distinct CDR3 sequences, 61% seen once; the top ten hold roughly 14%. CDR3 length: 13 amino acids. In germline, CDR1 is SGHDT, CDR2 YYEEEE. This sample stems from a study of tumor and adjacent non-tumor tissue in lung cancer. At the level of the study: Histology: about twelve adenocarcinoma, a couple of squamous cell carcinoma, 1 small cell lung cancer. Some 4.2 million productive TCRbeta reads were obtained per sample on average.

Study-wide results and limits: In normal lung, the top 100 clones were significantly more dominant than in tumor.

J is TRBJ1-2 and V is TRBV5-6; possibly TRBD1 for D (6 bases). The sample comprised lung tumor tissue. This TCR came from a man aged 70 or older with non-small cell lung cancer. CDR3 nucleotides: TGTGCCACCAGCGGCGGGGGGGGCGATGGCTACACCTTC. Protein: CATSGGGGDGYTF.